This TCR beta chain was retrieved from a study of blood T cell repertoires in COVID-19. Across the study: The origin of the acute and convalescent COVID-19 samples was the United States, Italy and Spain. The analysed material was cDNA or gDNA that came from T cells, B-cell-depleted T cells, or PBMCs.

Germline-derived CDR1 and CDR2 are MNHEY and SMNVEV (reference sequence). There are 16 residues in the CDR3. The V gene end was trimmed by 7 bases and the J gene end by 7 bases; junction bases not matched to a gene: 11. Methods used by the authors: Amplification of reference gene primers was used by the study to estimate nucleated cell counts. Sequenced by immunoSEQ multiplex PCR; TCRdb stores in-frame clones only, minus some. V and J calls and clone size are those listed in that table; D and trimming were worked out from the DNA. Found here are some 460,000 clones, about 89% of them singletons; the top ten hold 4.3%.

The sample was peripheral blood. The V and J genes are TRBV27 and TRBJ2-1; 12 nucleotides match TRBD2. The source is a woman between 25 and 40 years old with acute or convalescent COVID-19. CDR3 DNA: TGTGCCAGCAAATCTAGCGGGGGGGCAACGAAGAATGAGCAGTTCTTC. This sequence encodes CASKSSGGATKNEQFF.